Below, one T cell receptor (beta chain) is given with its context. This clonotype showed up just a few times. Its binding antigen is unknown. Nothing much larger sits one base from this clone, and base qualities are not available. These data belong to a study of T-cell memory formation after mild COVID-19 (dated by TCRdb to about 2021). Regarding the study in general: Most TCR sequence clusters were specific to one of the two donors. T-cell clones expanding and contracting after mild COVID-19 in a couple of donors were tracked by longitudinal TCRalpha and TCRbeta repertoire sequencing. Two young, previously healthy adult volunteers made up the cohort, one male and one female.

What the work shows at the level of the full study, not this receptor alone: Clones contracting from day 15 to 85 had balanced CD4/CD8 phenotypes, while a second wave expanding from day 15 to 37 was biased towards CD4+. Some responding clones were detected in pre-infection memory, suggesting pre-existing cross-reactive memory T cells joined the SARS-CoV-2 response. Contracting CD4+ clones turned up mainly in the CM and EM memory subsets, whereas EMRA was where CD8+ clones were enriched. SARS-CoV-2 specificity of the second-wave clones peaking on day 37 was not confirmed. The study covered only a couple of mild cases, and larger cohorts including severe cases with pre-infection samples were considered necessary.

Ficoll-Paque density gradient centrifugation was the method used to isolate PBMCs. There are 15 amino acids in the CDR3, from cysteine to phenylalanine inclusive. Just the 45-base CDR3 DNA is kept, in frame starting at base 1. The CDR1 and CDR2 encoded by the germline V gene are MGHRA and YSYEKL. Ends trimmed: V by 1 base, J by 11 bases; bases unmatched to a gene: 5. Sequencing used an Illumina NovaSeq 6000. cDNA libraries for TCRalpha and TCRbeta were prepared by 5'RACE using constant-segment primers, with sample barcodes and unique molecular identifiers added. RNA was extracted from every sample with Trizol reagent. Library amplification was performed in two PCR steps, and a second sample barcode and Illumina TruSeq adapters were introduced in the second step. Sequencing of libraries was performed on an Illumina NovaSeq with 2 x 150 bp paired-end reads. Per the source publication's procedure: Reads were demultiplexed and collapsed into UMI-guided consensus sequences with migec v1.2.7. With mixcr v2.1.11, UMI consensuses were aligned to TRA and TRB V and J templates and assembled into clonotypes. Expanded or contracted clonotypes were those called significant by both edgeR and NoisET, with noise models trained on biological replicates. For edgeR calls, a false discovery rate-adjusted p below 0.01 and a log2 fold-change threshold of 1 were applied. PCA with hierarchical clustering of max-normalized trajectories of the 1000 most abundant clonotypes was used as exploratory dynamics analysis. The CD4 or CD8 phenotype of responding clones was assigned using the separately sequenced CD4+ and CD8+ repertoires. The raw public data were reprocessed by TCRdb itself: fastp quality trimming at Q25, MiXCR clonotype calling, in-frame beta chains only. Every distinct CDR3 protein forms one entry, paired with its most common genes and DNA. The V and J calls come from TCRdb's annotation, not from the publication. Present in this sample are approximately 260,000 distinct CDR3 sequences, around 17% of which were seen just once. The ten largest clones add up to approximately 3.5% of the sample.

The sequencing input was PBMCs or a T cell subset sorted from them (not recorded which). The sequence came from a man between 18 and 35 years old who had mild COVID-19 (a few samples of this study predate the infection). The sample titles of this study are shuffled in the database, so cell type and time point are left out; the donor was told from shared clones. The chain is encoded by TRBV4-1 joined to TRBJ1-6, with TRBD1 matching 10 junction bases. The DNA sequence follows: TGCGCCAGCAGCCAAGCCGACGGACAGGGGGCACCCCTCCACTTT. Translation gives CASSQADGQGAPLHF.